These T cell receptor beta chains were read from a single sample in a study of OX40 agonist ivuxolimab in advanced cancers. The table came from immunoSEQ multiplex PCR; TCRdb's copy has only in-frame clones and leaves some out. The sample carries roughly 67,000 clones, more than 85% recorded once. This specimen consisted of CD4+ or CD8+ T cells sorted from blood, obtained in a trial of the OX40 agonist ivuxolimab. These receptor sequences come from an adult with an advanced solid tumor such as melanoma, head and neck, liver or kidney cancer. Both conserved end residues are part of each CDR3. D genes are given only for firm matches. Not all rows give a size; the values are once, few, many and, for expanded clones, a class.

D	V	size	J	DNA	CDR3
-	TRBV5-1	-	TRBJ2-6	TGCGCCAGCAGCTCCACAAGTTGGGCGGGGGGGGCCAACGTCCTGACTTTC	CASSSTSWAGGANVLTF
TRBD2	TRBV11-2	-	TRBJ2-7	TGTGCCAGCAGCCCCACCGCAGCGGGGGGTAGCTCCTACGAGCAGTACTTC	CASSPTAAGGSSYEQYF
-	TRBV10-3	-	TRBJ2-7	TGTGCCATCAGTGAGTCGAATTATAACGAGCAGTACTTC	CAISESNYNEQYF
-	TRBV9	-	TRBJ2-5	TGTGCCAGCAGGGGGCGCGAGGAGACCCAGTACTTC	CASRGREETQYF
-	TRBV4-1	-	TRBJ1-5	TGCGCCAGCAGCCAAGTGGGGGGTAGCAATCAGCCCCAGCATTTT	CASSQVGGSNQPQHF
-	TRBV5-1	-	TRBJ2-7	TGCGCCTGGGTCACAGGGAGCTCCTACGAGCAGTACTTC	CAWVTGSSYEQYF
TRBD1	TRBV7-6	-	TRBJ2-2	TGTGCCAGCAGCACCCGGACAGGGGAAATCGGGGAGCTGTTTTTT	CASSTRTGEIGELFF
-	TRBV7-8	-	TRBJ2-6	TGTGCCAGCAGCCCCCGGACTGGGATGGGGGCCAACGTCCTGACTTTC	CASSPRTGMGANVLTF
-	TRBV10-3	-	TRBJ2-3	TGTGCCATCAAGGGAGCGGCCGTCACAGATACGCAGTATTTT	CAIKGAAVTDTQYF
-	TRBV7-2	-	TRBJ1-5	TGTGCCAGCAGCTTGGGCCCATGGACGCCCCAGCATTTT	CASSLGPWTPQHF
-	TRBV7-9	-	TRBJ2-1	TGTGCCAGCAGCTTAGGGGGCGATGAGCAGTTCTTC	CASSLGGDEQFF
-	TRBV6-1	-	TRBJ2-3	TGTGCCAGCAGTGAGTGGGGCGGGGAAGGCACAGATACGCAGTATTTT	CASSEWGGEGTDTQYF
TRBD2	TRBV6-4	-	TRBJ2-3	TGTGCCAGCAGTGATGGGAGCGGGGGGGCGACAGATACGCAGTATTTT	CASSDGSGGATDTQYF
TRBD1	TRBV27	once	TRBJ2-5	TGTGCCAGCAGCGCGGACAGGGGTGGAGAGACCCAGTACTTC	CASSADRGGETQYF
-	TRBV5-6	-	TRBJ1-1	TGTGCCAGCAGGGGGGCAGACCCGAACACTGAAGCTTTCTTT	CASRGADPNTEAFF
TRBD2	TRBV7-9	once	TRBJ2-3	TGTGCCAGCAGCTTACTAGCGGGGGTCACAGATACGCAGTATTTT	CASSLLAGVTDTQYF
TRBD1	TRBV5-5	-	TRBJ1-6	TGTGCCAGCAGCTTGGGGGACAGGCTCGGAACGTGGAATTCACCCCTCCACTTT	CASSLGDRLGTWNSPLHF
TRBD2	TRBV9	-	TRBJ2-7	TGTGCCAGCAGCGCAGCGCCCGTACGGGGGGGGTACGAGCAGTACTTC	CASSAAPVRGGYEQYF
TRBD2	TRBV11-2	-	TRBJ2-7	TGTGCCAGCAGCCCGTACCCGGGGGGCTACGAGCAGTACTTC	CASSPYPGGYEQYF
TRBD2	TRBV11-2	-	TRBJ2-5	TGTGCCAGCAGCTTATTGCCACCGTCTAGCGGGGAGCAAGAGACCCAGTACTTC	CASSLLPPSSGEQETQYF
-	TRBV7-6	-	TRBJ2-3	TGTGCCAGCAGCTCCTACGGGGACGGGGATACGCAGTATTTT	CASSSYGDGDTQYF
-	TRBV13	-	TRBJ1-2	TGTGCCAGCAGCGCCTCCGGATTTTATGGCTACACCTTC	CASSASGFYGYTF
TRBD1	TRBV13	-	TRBJ2-7	TGTGCCAGCAGCCCAGGGACAGGGAAGGCCTACGAGCAGTACTTC	CASSPGTGKAYEQYF
-	TRBV19	few	TRBJ1-1	TGTGCCAGTAGCCCGACGGGGAACACTGAAGCTTTCTTT	CASSPTGNTEAFF
-	TRBV13	-	TRBJ2-3	TGTGCCAGCAGCGCCCGGGACGGGAGCACAGATACGCAGTATTTT	CASSARDGSTDTQYF
-	TRBV6-5	-	TRBJ1-5	TGTGCCAGCAGTTATGCGAGGTCCCAGCATTTT	CASSYARSQHF
TRBD1	TRBV7-2	-	TRBJ2-7	TGTGCCAGCAGCCCGGACAGGTACGAGCAGTACTTC	CASSPDRYEQYF
-	TRBV5-4	-	TRBJ1-1	TGTGCCAGCAGCTTGTTATCCCTTTCCACGGCCGCTGAAGCTTTCTTT	CASSLLSLSTAAEAFF
-	TRBV19	-	TRBJ2-1	TGTGCCAGTAGTCCCCTCGGGGGCGCTTACAATGAGCAGTTCTTC	CASSPLGGAYNEQFF
-	TRBV5-1	once	TRBJ1-1	TGCGCCAGCAGCCTCCCACAGGGGAACACTGAAGCTTTCTTT	CASSLPQGNTEAFF
-	TRBV4-2	-	TRBJ2-6	TGTGCCAGCAGCCAAGACCCCGGGGCGGTTTCTGGGGCCAACGTCCTGACTTTC	CASSQDPGAVSGANVLTF
-	TRBV4-3	-	TRBJ2-1	TGCGCCAGCAGCCAAGACTGGGGGCTCAGCAATGAGCAGTTCTTC	CASSQDWGLSNEQFF
TRBD2	TRBV10-3	-	TRBJ2-7	TGTGCCATTAAACTAGCGGGGGATAACTACGAGCAGTACTTC	CAIKLAGDNYEQYF
-	TRBV5-4	-	TRBJ1-1	TGTGCCAGCAGCTTGATGCAGGAGGGCTTGAACACTGAAGCTTTCTTT	CASSLMQEGLNTEAFF
TRBD1	TRBV5-5	-	TRBJ2-7	TGTGCCAGCACCTCGGACAGGGCCCCCTACGAGCAGTACTTC	CASTSDRAPYEQYF
-	TRBV29-1	-	TRBJ2-2	TGCAGCGTACCCAGTTATGGGACCGGGGAGCTGTTTTTT	CSVPSYGTGELFF
-	TRBV7-9	-	TRBJ1-4	TGTGCCAGCAGCTTAGCGAGAGGCAGGGTCGAAGAAAAACTGTTTTTT	CASSLARGRVEEKLFF
-	TRBV10-2	-	TRBJ1-1	TGCGCCAGCAGTGAGGTAGTGTGGAGCACTGAAGCTTTCTTT	CASSEVVWSTEAFF
-	TRBV9	-	TRBJ1-2	TGTGCCAGCAGCGTAGGGGGGGCAACCAACTATGGCTACACCTTC	CASSVGGATNYGYTF
TRBD1	TRBV6-1	-	TRBJ1-1	TGTGCCAGCAGAGCGGGGACAGGGGGCGGGACTGAAGCTTTCTTT	CASRAGTGGGTEAFF
TRBD1	TRBV7-6	-	TRBJ1-2	TGTGCCAGCAGCTTAACAGGGGAGCTTGAGGGCTACACCTTC	CASSLTGELEGYTF
-	TRBV7-3	once	TRBJ2-2	TGTGCCAGCAGCTTCCCTACCGGGGAGCTGTTTTTT	CASSFPTGELFF
-	TRBV5-6	-	TRBJ2-7	TGTGCCAGCAGCTCCGTCCCCTACGAGCAGTACTTC	CASSSVPYEQYF
-	TRBV27	-	TRBJ1-1	TGTGCCAGCAGTTTAACGGAAAACACTGAAGCTTTCTTT	CASSLTENTEAFF
-	TRBV7-9	few	TRBJ1-2	TGTGCCAGCAGCTTTGGAATCGGACGGGATGGCTACACCTTC	CASSFGIGRDGYTF
TRBD1	TRBV4-1	once	TRBJ2-7	TGCGCCAGCAGCCAAGGGGGACAGTCCTACGAGCAGTACTTC	CASSQGGQSYEQYF
TRBD2	TRBV7-9	-	TRBJ2-3	TGTGCCAGCAGCTTAGAGGTCTTAGCGGGGGATACGCAGTATTTT	CASSLEVLAGDTQYF
TRBD1	TRBV15	-	TRBJ2-3	TGTGCCACCAGCAGCCCGACAGGGGGCACGGTAGATACGCAGTATTTT	CATSSPTGGTVDTQYF
-	TRBV11-3	once	TRBJ2-1	TGTGCCAGCAGCTTAGTGAGTTACAATGAGCAGTTCTTC	CASSLVSYNEQFF
TRBD1	TRBV13	-	TRBJ2-3	TGTGCCAGCAGCCCGCGGACAGGGGAGGTCATAGATACGCAGTATTTT	CASSPRTGEVIDTQYF
TRBD1	TRBV23-1	-	TRBJ1-5	TGCGCCAGCAGTCAGCGACAGGGGGCCAGCAATCAGCCCCAGCATTTT	CASSQRQGASNQPQHF
-	TRBV7-9	-	TRBJ1-1	TGTGCCAGCATCACAGGGACTGAAGCTTTCTTT	CASITGTEAFF
-	TRBV4-3	-	TRBJ1-4	TGCGCCAGCAGCCAAGGGACAGACTTTAATGAAAAACTGTTTTTT	CASSQGTDFNEKLFF
-	TRBV7-9	-	TRBJ1-1	TGTGCCAGCAGCGGGGGAAACCGGATATCCACTGAAGCTTTCTTT	CASSGGNRISTEAFF
-	TRBV5-6	-	TRBJ1-5	TGTGCCAGCAGCTTGGGGACACGGGGATATAGCAATCAGCCCCAGCATTTT	CASSLGTRGYSNQPQHF
TRBD1	TRBV5-6	-	TRBJ2-7	TGTGCCAGCAGCCCTCAGTGGACAGGGGACGAGCAGTACTTC	CASSPQWTGDEQYF
-	TRBV29-1	-	TRBJ2-7	TGCAGCGTTGAAGAGACCGGACAGTACTACGAGCAGTACTTC	CSVEETGQYYEQYF
-	TRBV15	-	TRBJ1-3	TGTGCCACCAGCAGAGGGGGTGAGGGAAACACCATATATTTT	CATSRGGEGNTIYF
TRBD1	TRBV4-3	-	TRBJ2-5	TGCGCCAGCAGCCAAGGGACAGGGAGGATTGTCGGGGAGACCCAGTACTTC	CASSQGTGRIVGETQYF